The source of this T cell receptor beta chain is a study of Ad26.COV2.S vaccination and SARS-CoV-2 variants (dated by TCRdb to the early 2020s). For context, the study as a whole: Vaccine-arm donors were drawn from COV1001, a multicentre, randomized, double-blind, placebo-controlled phase I-IIa trial of Ad26.COV2.S in healthy adults. Ad26.COV2.S was administered intramuscularly at a dose of 5x10^10 or 1x10^11 viral particles, either as one shot or as two shots given 56 days apart. Sequencing of the TCRbeta repertoire served to evaluate the specificity and breadth of SARS-CoV-2-reactive T cell receptors following Ad26.COV2.S vaccination. A total of 32 samples were included in the TCR-sequenced set, comprising around 19 Ad26.COV2.S vaccine recipients, 5 placebo recipients and 8 SARS-CoV-2 convalescent individuals. Participants in the trial were split at random into five groups of five each, receiving low-dose or high-dose Ad26.COV2.S once or twice, or else placebo on both occasions. Investigators did not know the trial group allocation while performing experiments and assessing outcomes. What the authors observed across the whole study: Non-spike TCR breadth was comparable between vaccine and placebo recipients, consistent with the vaccine containing only spike. Substantial breadth of spike-specific CD8+ and CD4+ T cell responses was reported after vaccination. The study lacked the statistical power to compare responses across vaccine doses or regimens. Higher spike-specific TCR breadth was observed in Ad26.COV2.S recipients than in placebo recipients (P = 0.0014). It was noted by the authors that total T cell responses may have been underestimated by the TCR breadth and depth analyses.

From V the trimming removes 2 bases and from J it removes 5 bases, while the gene matches leave 5 bases of the junction unaccounted for. Inclusive of the bounding cysteine and phenylalanine, the CDR3 is 16 residues long. CDR3 DNA is the only sequence kept; it has 48 bases, read in frame from the first base. CDR1 and CDR2 were assigned from the germline V gene as SGHDN and FVKESK. TCRbeta CDR3 regions were sequenced with the immunoSEQ Assay. After extraction, genomic DNA underwent amplification by bias-controlled multiplex PCR, followed by high-throughput sequencing. In the source study's methods: To quantify the absolute abundance of every unique TCRbeta CDR3 region, sequences were collapsed and filtered. T cell fraction was estimated by normalizing TCRbeta template counts to usable DNA, which was measured by amplifying reference genes present in all nucleated cells. Repertoire TCRs were annotated as SARS-CoV-2-specific by exact matching of V gene, CDR3 amino acid sequence and J gene to a known reactive TCR set. The reference SARS-CoV-2 TCR set was obtained from MIRA and was filtered for enrichment in COVID-19-positive ImmuneCODE repertoires, whereby public or cross-reactive TCRs were removed. Based on the MIRA antigens, annotated TCRs were further analysed at the level of specific ORF or position within ORF. Depth was the summed frequency of annotated unique rearrangements, while breadth was defined as annotated unique rearrangements over total unique productive rearrangements. Two-sided Wilcoxon rank-sum tests were used to compare TCR breadth between groups. What TCRdb holds here is the immuneACCESS table cut down to in-frame rearrangements. Part of the clones is not present; checked against another copy, under half of the missing clones reflect an unresolved V gene, and the others are unexplained. V, J and clone size derive from that table, while D and trimming were established from the DNA sequence. The sample table records approximately 280,000 clones; around 87% of these occur just once. Around 3% of the sample goes to the ten largest clones.

Of note for this clone: This receptor's antigen is unknown. No much larger clone is present one base from it, and per-base qualities are unavailable.

Interpreted using the paper, the treatment or condition label stands for: around 19 received Ad26.COV2.S at low or high dose, single or two shots; five or six received placebo; per-sample allocation not given. Repertoires of vaccine and placebo recipients were sequenced from samples collected on day 63 after the first injection. Between 29 July and 7 August 2020, Cohort 1b enrolled 25 adults aged 18-55 years at one site in Boston, USA. Ad26.COV2.S consisted of a replication-incompetent adenovirus type 26 vector by which a prefusion-stabilized SARS-CoV-2 spike protein from the original Wuhan strain was expressed.

The V gene is TRBV14 and the J gene is TRBJ2-1; 11 central bases correspond to TRBD2. The TCR originated in a person aged 18-65 years who received the Ad26.COV2.S COVID-19 vaccine or a placebo. The source material was peripheral blood, sampled in a trial of Ad26.COV2.S vaccine versus placebo. The CDR3 reads as follows: CASSQLSGGVDNEQFF. The sequence in DNA is TGTGCCAGCAGCCAACTTAGCGGGGGGGTCGACAATGAGCAGTTCTTC.